The sequence of this T cell receptor beta chain was determined in a study of blood T cells in healthy people across ages. Study-wide points: It was found that TCR beta diversity correlated strongly with the percentage of naive T cells. Measured against age, TCR beta diversity per million T cells decreased in a roughly linear manner.

Primers used in a second PCR of roughly 7 to 12 cycles were a sample-barcoded 5' primer and a J-beta primer mix. Each single sample gave us at least 2.5 million CDR3-containing paired-end reads. TCRdb reanalysed the 5' RACE reads using MiXCR and keeps one entry per CDR3 protein. The repertoire holds some 860,000 distinct CDR3 sequences, with roughly 50% as singletons. Each sample had at least 6.5 million PBMCs isolated. Germline V lookup: CDR1 SGHTS, CDR2 YDEGEE. The V gene lost 1 base and the J gene lost 3 bases, with 13 bases spanning the gap. The CDR3 runs to 15 residues. Concerning this clonotype: What it binds is unknown.

The TCR sequence derives from a middle-aged man in good health. The sample consisted of blood. V and J are TRBV5-8 and TRBJ1-2, with D maybe TRBD1 (5 bases). The CDR3 sequence is CASSLSTGTYYGYTF. As DNA, the CDR3 is TGTGCCAGCAGCTTGAGCACGGGGACGTACTATGGCTACACCTTC.